This record concerns one TCR beta chain sequence. Distinct nucleotide sequences in the sample also encode this CDR3. This record comes from a study of blood T cell repertoires in COVID-19. As for the study in general: Researchers got acute and convalescent COVID-19 samples from the United States, Italy and Spain. In each case, the material was cDNA or gDNA derived from T cells, B-cell-depleted T cells, or PBMCs.

In the original workflow: The assay estimated nucleated cells by amplifying reference gene primers. This table comes from immunoSEQ multiplex PCR, and its TCRdb copy is limited to in-frame clones, with some not included. The DNA was the basis for D and trimming; V, J and clone size are from that table. The repertoire includes fewer than 250,000 clones, around 88% of them detected once, and roughly 2.8% sits in the top ten. The germline gives CDR1 LNHNV, CDR2 YYDKDF (reference sequence). The CDR3 has 13 residues. V dropped 8 bases and J dropped 4 bases, with 12 bases sitting between them. Specimen: peripheral blood. The sequence came from a man in his fifties with active or convalescent COVID-19. V and J are TRBV15 and TRBJ1-5; D gene unclear. As DNA, the CDR3 is TGTGCCACCGGAGGACGAGGTAATCAGCCCCAGCATTTT. Its translation: CATGGRGNQPQHF.